This T cell receptor beta chain was found in a study of shared clonotypes between healthy human individuals. Study findings and constraints: Sequencing depth was expected to affect clonotype sharing among donors.

Per the germline V gene, CDR1 is SGHRS and CDR2 is YFSETQ. CDR3 length equals 16 residues. J was trimmed by 2 bases and V by 4 bases; bases with no gene match: 5. Comments on this clone: Its antigen remains unknown.

The method was immunoSEQ multiplex PCR; TCRdb's version includes in-frame clones alone and lacks a portion of them. The sample includes some 2,500,000 clones, over 85% of them seen just once. This chain joins TRBV5-1 and TRBJ2-1; 11 bases are shared with TRBD2. The TCR comes from a man younger than 35 in good health. Some clones in this sample may be carry-over from other donors' samples. The source material was naive CD4+ T cells from PBMCs. The sample's subset: CD45RA+ positively selected. CDR3 nucleotides: TGCGCCAGCAGCGGGGCTAGCGGGAGGACCTACAATGAGCAGTTCTTC. Translated: CASSGASGRTYNEQFF.